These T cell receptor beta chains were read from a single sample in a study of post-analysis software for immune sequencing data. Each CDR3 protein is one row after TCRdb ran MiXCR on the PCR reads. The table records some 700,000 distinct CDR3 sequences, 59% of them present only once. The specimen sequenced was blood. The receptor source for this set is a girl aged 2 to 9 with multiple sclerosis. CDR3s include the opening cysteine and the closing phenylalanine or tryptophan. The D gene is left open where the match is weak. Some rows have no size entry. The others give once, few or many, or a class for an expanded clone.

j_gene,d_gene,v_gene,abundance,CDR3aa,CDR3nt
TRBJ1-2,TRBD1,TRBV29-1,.,CSVSDRGRFSGYTF,TGCAGCGTATCGGACAGGGGGCGATTCTCTGGCTACACCTTC
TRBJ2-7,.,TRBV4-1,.,CASSQDPPAGRNSEQYF,TGCGCCAGCAGCCAAGATCCCCCCGCAGGGCGAAACAGCGAGCAGTACTTC
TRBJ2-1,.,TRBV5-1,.,CASSLLQPSSYNEQFF,TGCGCCAGCAGCTTGCTGCAGCCTAGCTCCTACAATGAGCAGTTCTTC
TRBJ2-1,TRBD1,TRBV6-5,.,CASSRTGGLYNEQFF,TGTGCCAGCAGTCGGACAGGGGGTCTGTACAATGAGCAGTTCTTC
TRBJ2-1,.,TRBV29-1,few,CSVEVTGRYNEQFF,TGCAGCGTTGAGGTTACAGGGAGGTACAATGAGCAGTTCTTC
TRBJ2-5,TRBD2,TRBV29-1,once,CSERLAGDQETQYF,TGCAGCGAACGACTAGCGGGGGATCAAGAGACCCAGTACTTC
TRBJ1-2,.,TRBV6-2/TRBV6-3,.,CASSYSFASGSTGGYTF,TGTGCCAGCAGTTACTCTTTCGCTTCAGGAAGTACGGGCGGCTACACCTTC
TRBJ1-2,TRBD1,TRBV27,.,CASSYQTGPPNYGYTF,TGTGCCAGCAGTTATCAGACAGGGCCACCTAACTATGGCTACACCTTC
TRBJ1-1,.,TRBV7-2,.,CASSLVGSGATEAFF,TGTGCCAGCAGCTTAGTCGGCTCGGGGGCGACTGAAGCTTTCTTT
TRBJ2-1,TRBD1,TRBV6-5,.,CASSQRTGGEQFF,TGTGCCAGCAGTCAAAGGACAGGGGGTGAGCAGTTCTTC
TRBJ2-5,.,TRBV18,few,CASSLGRSGYQETQYF,TGTGCCAGCTCACTTGGACGGTCAGGATATCAAGAGACCCAGTACTTC
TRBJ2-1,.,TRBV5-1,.,CASSFFNNEQFF,TGCGCCAGCAGCTTCTTTAACAATGAGCAGTTCTTC
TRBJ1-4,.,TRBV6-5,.,CASSYTGGATNEKLFF,TGTGCCAGCAGTTACACAGGCGGGGCAACTAATGAAAAACTGTTTTTT
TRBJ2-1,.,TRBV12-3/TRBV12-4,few,CASSPTDFPYNEQFF,TGTGCCAGCAGCCCGACAGATTTCCCCTACAATGAGCAGTTCTTC
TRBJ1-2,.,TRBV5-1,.,CASSLPETAMGGYTF,TGCGCCAGCAGCCTCCCCGAGACAGCAATGGGAGGCTACACCTTC
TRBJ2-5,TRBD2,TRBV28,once,CASHGLAGVGETQYF,TGTGCCAGTCACGGACTAGCGGGAGTAGGAGAGACCCAGTACTTC
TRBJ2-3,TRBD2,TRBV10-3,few,CAIAGGAADTQYF,TGTGCCATAGCGGGAGGGGCGGCAGATACGCAGTATTTT
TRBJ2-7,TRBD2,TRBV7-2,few,CASSSPGTISYEQYF,TGTGCCAGCAGCTCCCCCGGGACTATCTCCTACGAGCAGTACTTC
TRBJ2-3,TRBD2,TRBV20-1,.,CSARGASGGVGTDTQYF,TGCAGTGCTAGAGGGGCTAGCGGGGGAGTCGGCACAGATACGCAGTATTTT
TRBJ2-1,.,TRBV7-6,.,CASSLGTRVGSNEQFF,TGTGCCAGCAGCTTAGGGACCCGGGTCGGAAGCAATGAGCAGTTCTTC
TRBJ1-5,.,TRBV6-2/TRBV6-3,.,CASSYKSRGNQPQHF,TGTGCCAGCAGTTATAAAAGTCGAGGGAATCAGCCCCAGCATTTT
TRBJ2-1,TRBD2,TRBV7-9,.,CASSVTRRASGGEETQFF,TGTGCCAGCAGCGTTACCAGGAGGGCTAGCGGGGGGGAAGAGACCCAGTTCTTC
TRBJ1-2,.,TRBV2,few,CASSEFLNYGYTF,TGTGCCAGCAGTGAATTCCTTAACTATGGCTACACCTTC
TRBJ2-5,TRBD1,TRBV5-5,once,CASSSISGQGAETQYF,TGTGCCAGCAGCTCGATTTCGGGACAGGGGGCAGAGACCCAGTACTTC
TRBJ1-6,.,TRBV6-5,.,CASSYSPEPRLGSPLHF,TGTGCCAGCAGTTACTCGCCAGAGCCACGACTTGGTTCACCCCTCCACTTT
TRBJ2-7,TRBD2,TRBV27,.,CASGGLAEYEQYF,TGTGCCAGCGGCGGACTAGCGGAATACGAGCAGTACTTC
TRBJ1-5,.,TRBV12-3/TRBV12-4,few,CASGPGHQPQHF,TGTGCCAGCGGCCCAGGGCATCAGCCCCAGCATTTT
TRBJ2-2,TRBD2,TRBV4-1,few,CASSQGGLAGVGTGELFF,TGCGCCAGCAGCCAAGGGGGACTAGCGGGAGTAGGGACCGGGGAGCTGTTTTTT
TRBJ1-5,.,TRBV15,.,CATRPGGVQPQHF,TGTGCCACCCGCCCTGGAGGGGTTCAGCCCCAGCATTTT
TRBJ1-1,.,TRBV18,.,CASSGTGRESEAFF,TGTGCCAGCTCAGGCACCGGGAGAGAGTCTGAAGCTTTCTTT
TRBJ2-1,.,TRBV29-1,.,CSVETVYEQFF,TGCAGCGTTGAAACGGTGTATGAGCAGTTCTTC